This T cell receptor beta chain was sequenced for a study of cytomegalovirus exposure and HLA in healthy donors. Study outcomes and limitations: Across donors, presence/absence analyses took sequencing depth to be roughly uniform.

About this clone: Its antigen is not identified.

PCR amplification relied on 60 Vbeta primers (plus 13 Jbeta primers). The repertoire was sequenced with immunoSEQ multiplex PCR; TCRdb's copy has only in-frame clones and lacks some. The table lists about 200,000 clones. This CDR3 has 15 amino acids. Germline lookup yields CDR1 SGHRS and CDR2 YFSETQ. V gave up 0 bases and J gave up 8 bases; unmatched junction bases: 8. Sequences were obtained from PBMCs. This receptor was identified in a boy younger than 18 in good health and CMV-seronegative. V and J are TRBV5-1 and TRBJ1-2; 9 nucleotides match TRBD1. CDR3 residues: CASSLGTGAMEGYTF. The DNA for the CDR3 is TGCGCCAGCAGCTTGGGGACAGGGGCTATGGAGGGCTACACCTTC.